The 12 T cell receptor beta chains listed next were all sequenced from one sample in a study of identical twins. TCRdb redid the calling of the 5' RACE reads with MiXCR, one entry per CDR3 protein. The table has 550,000 to 700,000 distinct CDR3 sequences, roughly 9.9% seen once. Separately, the same data were catalogued under a study of yellow fever vaccine responses in identical twins.

The sequencing input was PBMCs. Source of these receptors: a woman between 18 and 30 years old in good health.

The CDR3 loop reads CASRTGAATNEKLFF. DNA of the CDR3: TGCGCCAGCAGGACAGGGGCTGCAACTAATGAAAAACTGTTTTTT. The chain recombines TRBV5-1 with TRBJ1-4; 8 bases fit TRBD1. V trimming: 5 bases; J trimming: 0 bases; junction bases outside the gene matches: 3. The CDR3 runs to 15 residues. Germline V gene sequence: CDR1 SGHRS, CDR2 YFSETQ.

This clonotype has at least ten counts. The chain couples TRBV7-2 to TRBJ2-3; D is ambiguous. The CDR3 runs to 13 residues. V lost 4 bases and J 9 bases, leaving 14 bases between the germline ends. Per the germline V gene, CDR1 is SGHTA and CDR2 is FQGNSA. CDR3 in DNA: TGTGCCAGCAGCTCTCAAGACTCACAAACGCAGTATTTT. The encoded protein is CASSSQDSQTQYF.

This clonotype was recorded many times. The chain carries TRBV7-3 and TRBJ1-1, with TRBD1 identical over 7 bases. Germline trimming cut 4 bases from V and 2 bases from J; bases unmatched to any gene: 4. The CDR3 has 14 residues. CDR1 and CDR2 (germline): SGHTA, FQGTGA. CDR3 region: CASSSGTENTEAFF. As DNA, the CDR3 is TGTGCCAGCAGCTCAGGGACAGAAAACACTGAAGCTTTCTTT.

This clonotype was detected ten times or more. The V call is TRBV15, the J call TRBJ2-3, with D perhaps matching TRBD2 (6 bases). The length of the CDR3 is 15 residues. Trimming stripped 1 base from V and 6 bases from J, with 14 bases between. Germline V gene data show CDR1 as LNHNV and CDR2 as YYDKDF (reference sequence). The CDR3 sequence: CATSRVGGFADTQYF. The DNA for the CDR3 is TGTGCCACCAGCAGAGTTGGGGGGTTCGCCGATACGCAGTATTTT.

This clonotype has a handful of counts. The chain joins TRBV27 to TRBJ2-1; tentatively, D is TRBD1 (5 bases). This CDR3 has 17 residues. Trimming removed 2 bases from V and 7 bases from J, with 21 bases in between. CDR1 MNHEY and CDR2 SMNVEV come from the germline V gene (reference sequence). The CDR3 sequence: CASSLDGATTVGNEQFF. The CDR3 DNA is TGTGCCAGCAGTTTAGATGGGGCCACCACGGTAGGGAATGAGCAGTTCTTC.

In its sample, this clonotype was seen a few times. V and J are TRBV20-1 and TRBJ2-3; D not certain. V gave up 2 bases and J gave up 0 bases, with 6 bases separating them. This CDR3 spans 13 amino acids. CDR1 and CDR2 (germline): DFQATT, SNEGSKA (reference sequence). CDR3 coding DNA: TGCAGTGCTAGAAGACCTAGCACAGATACGCAGTATTTT. Protein: CSARRPSTDTQYF.

In this sample, this clonotype turned up a few times. The rearrangement joins TRBV6-2 or TRBV6-3 to TRBJ2-4; 10 nucleotides agree with TRBD1. Germline V gene lookup returns CDR1 MNHEY and CDR2 SVGEGT. CDR3 length: 12 residues. CDR3 loop: CGSGQGRNIQYF. The CDR3 DNA sequence: TGTGGATCGGGACAGGGGAGGAACATTCAGTACTTC.

The V and J genes are TRBV7-6 and TRBJ2-7, with D maybe TRBD1 (5 bases). The ends were cut back, 0 bases at V and 5 bases at J, with 11 bases in the middle. Germline CDR1 and CDR2: SGHVS and FNYEAQ. The CDR3 totals 14 residues. CDR3 nucleotide sequence: TGTGCCAGCAGCTTAGCCCAGGGCGCAAACGAGCAGTACTTC. Translating gives CASSLAQGANEQYF.

This clonotype was counted a few times. The J gene is TRBJ2-6, the V gene TRBV7-2; D is ambiguous. The V end was cut by 4 bases, the J end by 0 bases, with 4 bases between. In germline, CDR1 is SGHTA, CDR2 FQGNSA. The CDR3 loop spans 14 amino acids. The CDR3 here is CASSSRSGANVLTF. CDR3 nucleotides: TGTGCCAGCAGCTCACGCTCTGGGGCCAACGTCCTGACTTTC.

This clonotype was observed a handful of times. The CDR3 loop reads CASSYSNRGQAREQYF. CDR3 coding DNA: TGTGCCAGCAGTTACTCGAACAGGGGGCAGGCCCGAGAGCAGTACTTC. The V call is TRBV6-5, the J call TRBJ2-7, with 9 bases that match TRBD1. CDR3 size: 16 residues. Germline CDR1 and CDR2: MNHEY and SVGAGI. V dropped 0 bases and J dropped 7; count of bases not matched to a gene: 10.

The chain recombines TRBV29-1 with TRBJ2-1; D is perhaps TRBD1 (7 bases). V was shortened by 5 bases and J by 4 bases, with 18 bases between the two germline ends. CDR1 SQVTM and CDR2 ANQGSEA come from the germline V gene. The CDR3 covers 15 residues. The CDR3 coding sequence is TGCAGCGTTCCCCAGGGGGGTTCCCCTTACAATGAGCAGTTCTTC. Protein product: CSVPQGGSPYNEQFF.

This clonotype was detected many times. This chain joins TRBV20-1 and TRBJ2-7; perhaps TRBD1 as D (6 bases). Germline V lookup: CDR1 DFQATT, CDR2 SNEGSKA (reference sequence). The CDR3 runs to 15 residues. Trimming cost V 6 bases and J 3 bases, with 21 bases left between them. CDR3 residues: CSATTDGRGGYEQYF. Written as DNA, the CDR3 is TGCAGTGCCACAACGGACGGTCGAGGGGGCTACGAGCAGTACTTC.